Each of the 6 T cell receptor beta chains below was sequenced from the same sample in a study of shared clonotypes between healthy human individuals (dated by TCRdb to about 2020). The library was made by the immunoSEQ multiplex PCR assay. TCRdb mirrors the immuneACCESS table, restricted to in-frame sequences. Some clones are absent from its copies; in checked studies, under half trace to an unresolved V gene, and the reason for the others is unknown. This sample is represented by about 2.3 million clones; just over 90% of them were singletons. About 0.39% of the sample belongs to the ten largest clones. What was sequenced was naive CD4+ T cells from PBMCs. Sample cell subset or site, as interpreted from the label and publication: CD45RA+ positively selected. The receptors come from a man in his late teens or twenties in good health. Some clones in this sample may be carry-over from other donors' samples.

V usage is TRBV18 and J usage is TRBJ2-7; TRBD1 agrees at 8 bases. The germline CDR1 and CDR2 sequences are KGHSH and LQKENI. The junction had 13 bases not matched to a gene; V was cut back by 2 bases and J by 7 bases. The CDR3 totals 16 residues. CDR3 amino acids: CASSPRLLPDRDEQYF. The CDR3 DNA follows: TGTGCCAGCTCACCAAGGCTTCTACCGGACAGGGATGAGCAGTACTTC.

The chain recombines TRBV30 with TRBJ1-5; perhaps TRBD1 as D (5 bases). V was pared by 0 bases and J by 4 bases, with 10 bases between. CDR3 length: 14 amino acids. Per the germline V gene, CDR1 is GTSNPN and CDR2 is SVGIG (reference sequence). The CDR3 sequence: CAWSVGAANQPQHF. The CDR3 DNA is TGTGCCTGGAGTGTAGGGGCAGCTAATCAGCCCCAGCATTTT.

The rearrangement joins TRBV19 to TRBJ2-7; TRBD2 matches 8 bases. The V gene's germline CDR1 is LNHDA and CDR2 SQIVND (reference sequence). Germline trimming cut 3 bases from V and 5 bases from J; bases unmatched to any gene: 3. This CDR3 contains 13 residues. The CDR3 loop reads CASSMMREDEQYF. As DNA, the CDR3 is TGTGCCAGTAGTATGATGCGGGAGGACGAGCAGTACTTC. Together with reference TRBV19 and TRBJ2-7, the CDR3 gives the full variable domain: DGGITQSPKYLFRKEGQNVTLSCEQNLNHDAMYWYRQDPGQGLRLIYYSQIVNDFQKGDIAEGYSVSREKKESFPLTVTSAQKNPTAFYLCASSMMREDEQYFGPGTRLTVT.

The CDR3 DNA reads as TGTGCCAGCAGCGATCCCTCCGAGACCCAGTACTTC. Protein: CASSDPSETQYF. This rearrangement joins TRBV7-2 to TRBJ2-5; D is uncertain. The CDR3 runs 12 residues. CDR1 is SGHTA and CDR2 is FQGNSA in the germline V gene. V was cut by 5 bases and J by 5 bases, with 9 bases left in between. The variable domain in full, completed from reference TRBV7-2 and TRBJ2-5, reads GAGVSQSPSNKVTEKGKDVELRCDPISGHTALYWYRQSLGQGLEFLIYFQGNSAPDKSGLPSDRFSAERTGGSVSTLTIQRTQQEDSAVYLCASSDPSETQYFGPGTRLLVL.

The CDR3 coding sequence is TGTGCCAGCAGCCCTCGACTAGCAGATACCGGGGAGCTGTTTTTT. Protein: CASSPRLADTGELFF. The V call is TRBV11-2, the J call TRBJ2-2, with 7 bases fitting TRBD2. CDR3 length: 15 amino acids. Germline V gene sequence: CDR1 SGHAT, CDR2 FQNNGV. After removal of 5 bases from V and 5 bases from J, the junction contained 8 bases not matched to a gene.

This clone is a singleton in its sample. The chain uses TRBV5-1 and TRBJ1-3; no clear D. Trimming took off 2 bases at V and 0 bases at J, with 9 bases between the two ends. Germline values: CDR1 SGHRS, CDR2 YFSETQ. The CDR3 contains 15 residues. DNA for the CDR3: TGCGCCAGCAGCTTAGACAAGAACTCTGGAAACACCATATATTTT. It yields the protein CASSLDKNSGNTIYF. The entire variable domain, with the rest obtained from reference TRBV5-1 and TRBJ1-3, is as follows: KAGVTQTPRYLIKTRGQQVTLSCSPISGHRSVSWYQQTPGQGLQFLFEYFSETQRNKGNFPGRFSGRQFSNSRSEMNVSTLELGDSALYLCASSLDKNSGNTIYFGEGSWLTVV.